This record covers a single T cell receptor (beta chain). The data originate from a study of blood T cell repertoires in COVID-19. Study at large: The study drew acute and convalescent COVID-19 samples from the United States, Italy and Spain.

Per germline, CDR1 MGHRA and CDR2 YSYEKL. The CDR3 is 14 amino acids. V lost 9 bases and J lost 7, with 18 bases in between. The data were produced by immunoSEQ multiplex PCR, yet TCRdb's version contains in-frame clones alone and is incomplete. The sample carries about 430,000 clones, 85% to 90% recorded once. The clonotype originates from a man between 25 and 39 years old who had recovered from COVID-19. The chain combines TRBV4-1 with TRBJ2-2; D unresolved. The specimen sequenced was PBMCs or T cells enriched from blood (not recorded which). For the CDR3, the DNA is TGCGCCAGTCGTCGTCGACCGACTTACGGGGAGCTGTTTTTT. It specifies CASRRRPTYGELFF.